This T cell receptor beta chain is drawn from a study of early T cells in non-severe SARS-CoV-2 infection (dated by TCRdb to about 2021). In the study overall: Bulk RNA from unsorted whole blood was used for TCR sequencing, so alpha and beta chains could not be paired.

This clonotype was observed a few times. No antigen is known for it. No clone much larger than this one lies a single base away; base qualities are absent. The study was a case-control design nested within a healthcare worker cohort in London, UK, with weekly nasopharyngeal swab PCR tests and blood sampling. Healthcare workers were enrolled in the week of the UK lockdown, from 23 to 31 March 2020, and were followed every week for up to about 15 weeks. Library creation used 5' RACE. The listed sequencing device is NextSeq 500. Unique molecular identifiers were attached to individual cDNA molecules in the TCR library protocol so that sequencing error and PCR bias could be corrected. Both TCR alpha and beta chains were sequenced, and tight co-correlation was observed between alpha and beta sequence abundances in each sample. In the authors' own workflow: Decombinator V4 was used to annotate the V gene, J gene and CDR3 of the TCR sequences. Expanded TCRs were defined as changing significantly between any two time points under a Poisson model with p below 0.0001. TCR abundances were normalised to the total number of TCRs sequenced per sample and expressed as counts per million. TRAV1-2 paired with TRAJ12, TRAJ20 or TRAJ33 defined MAIT TCRs, while TRAV10 paired with TRAJ18 defined iNKT TCRs. VDJdb, accessed 1 November 2021, was searched for CMV, EBV and SARS-CoV-2 annotated TCRs, with TCRs annotated for multiple antigens excluded. The raw public reads went through TCRdb reprocessing: fastp at Q25, MiXCR clone calling, in-frame beta chains kept. Every CDR3 protein is listed once, alongside the most common genes and DNA of its rows. The V and J calls reflect TCRdb's pipeline rather than the authors' work. The sample has tens of thousands of distinct CDR3 sequences on record, approximately 13% of them singletons. The ten largest clones add up to about 9.3% of the sample.

The full study reports these points: Matching against VDJdb was skewed toward anti-spike CD8 responses, likely underestimated virus-specific expansions, and missed private and CD4 specificities.

For CDR1 and CDR2, the germline V gene lists SGHDT and YYEEEE. The junction shows trimming of 2 bases on V and 4 bases on J, plus 9 bases between the germline ends. The CDR3 measures 13 amino acids from cysteine to phenylalanine. Only the CDR3 part of the read is kept: 39 bases, read in frame from the first base. The sequence derives from an adult who was a healthcare worker with PCR-confirmed SARS-CoV-2 infection or an uninfected control (not recorded which). The chain employs TRBV5-6 and TRBJ1-1; a tentative D call is TRBD1 (5 bases match). This sample comprised whole blood, obtained at baseline. For the CDR3, the sequence is CASSFQGGTEAFF. The base sequence is TGTGCCAGCAGCTTTCAGGGCGGCACTGAAGCTTTCTTT.